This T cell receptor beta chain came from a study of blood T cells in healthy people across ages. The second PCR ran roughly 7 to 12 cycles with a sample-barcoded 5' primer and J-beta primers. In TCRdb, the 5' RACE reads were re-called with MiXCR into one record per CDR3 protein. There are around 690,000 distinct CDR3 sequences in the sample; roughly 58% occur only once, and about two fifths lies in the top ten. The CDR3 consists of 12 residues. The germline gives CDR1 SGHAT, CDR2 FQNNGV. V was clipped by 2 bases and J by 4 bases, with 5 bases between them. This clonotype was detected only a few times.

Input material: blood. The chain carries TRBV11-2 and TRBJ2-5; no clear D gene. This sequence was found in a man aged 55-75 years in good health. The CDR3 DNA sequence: TGTGCCAGCAGCTTATGGGCAGAGACCCAGTACTTC. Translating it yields CASSLWAETQYF.